The 10 T cell receptor beta chains below come from one sample, sequenced in a study of T cell clonotyping in hematopoietic cell transplantation. Only in-frame clones appear in the TCRdb table, and some are missing; sequencing was by immunoSEQ multiplex PCR. The repertoire holds some 5,100 clones, over 65% seen once, with under 30% in the top ten. The sample in question was PBMCs, obtained 100 days after allogeneic stem cell transplant. These receptors all come from a male patient between 45 and 59 years old who had an allogeneic stem cell transplant from an unrelated donor, so the T cells may come from the graft donor. Some clones in this sample may be carry-over from other donors' samples.

The rearrangement links TRBV7-2 to TRBJ2-3; D possibly uses TRBD1 or TRBD2 (5 bases each). The V gene lost 3 bases and the J gene lost 2 bases, with 12 bases spanning the gap. The CDR3 is made up of 15 amino acids. From germline, CDR1 is SGHTA and CDR2 FQGNSA. The CDR3 region is CASSFRDPNTDTQYF. CDR3 in DNA: TGTGCCAGCAGCTTCCGGGACCCAAACACAGATACGCAGTATTTT.

This sequence joins TRBV10-2 and TRBJ1-5, with D perhaps matching TRBD1 (5 bases). V lost 3 bases and J 6 bases, leaving 6 bases between the germline ends. CDR1 and CDR2 (germline): WSHSY, SAAADI. The CDR3 has 12 amino acids. The CDR3 DNA reads as TGCGCCAGCAGTGACAGGGTTCAGCCCCAGCATTTT. Its translation: CASSDRVQPQHF.

The chain couples TRBV4-1 to TRBJ2-7; TRBD1 matches at 8 bases. Germline V gene data show CDR1 as MGHRA and CDR2 as YSYEKL. The V segment lost 5 bases and the J segment 5 bases; nucleotides outside the gene matches: 8. This CDR3 has 14 amino acids. The CDR3 nucleotides are TGCGCCAGCAGCACACGACAGGGGCCCGACGAGCAGTACTTC. This encodes CASSTRQGPDEQYF.

The chain combines TRBV27 with TRBJ2-7; D ambiguous. V gave up 5 bases and J gave up 6 bases, with 11 bases separating them. Germline CDR1 and CDR2: MNHEY and SMNVEV (reference sequence). The CDR3 totals 12 residues. In DNA, the CDR3 is TGTGCCAGCAGTGTCGGTGTGGGCGAGCAGTACTTC. It specifies CASSVGVGEQYF.

This clone was picked up a small number of times. The chain recombines TRBV29-1 with TRBJ1-2, with 8 nucleotides matching TRBD1. The germline CDR1 and CDR2 sequences are SQVTM and ANQGSEA. The CDR3 spans 13 residues. V trimming: 4 bases; J trimming: 5 bases; junction bases outside the gene matches: 6. CDR3 sequence reads: CSVGQTGDYGYTF. Written as DNA, the CDR3 is TGCAGCGTTGGTCAGACAGGGGATTATGGCTACACCTTC.

The chain joins TRBV5-1 to TRBJ1-1; TRBD1 might be the D (5 bases). This CDR3 contains 13 residues. V was clipped by 4 bases and J by 5 bases, with 12 bases between them. CDR1 is SGHRS and CDR2 is YFSETQ in the germline V gene. The CDR3 DNA follows: TGCGCCAGCAGCCATCCTCAGGGAACTGAAGCTTTCTTT. This codes for CASSHPQGTEAFF.

The chain employs TRBV5-6 and TRBJ1-2; tentative D call: TRBD1 (5 bases). V lost 5 bases, J lost 1 base, and 18 bases lay in between. CDR3 size: 16 residues. In germline, CDR1 is SGHDT, CDR2 YYEEEE. CDR3 amino acids: CASRFGGPRHNYGYTF. CDR3 coding DNA: TGTGCCAGCAGGTTTGGGGGACCCAGGCATAACTATGGCTACACCTTC.

This clone appeared a few times. The chain has TRBV30 and TRBJ1-2; D uncertain. The germline V and J ends were trimmed by 1 base and 3 bases, with 6 bases remaining between them. From germline, CDR1 is GTSNPN and CDR2 SVGIG (reference sequence). The CDR3 extends over 12 amino acids. The CDR3 bases are TGTGCCTGGAGTGGCCAGGACTATGGCTACACCTTC. Its translation is CAWSGQDYGYTF.

The rearrangement links TRBV29-1 to TRBJ2-7; 9 bases align to TRBD1. The CDR3 spans 12 residues. The V gene's germline CDR1 is SQVTM and CDR2 ANQGSEA. The junction had 1 base not matched to a gene; V was cut back by 3 bases and J by 4 bases. In nucleotides, the CDR3 is TGCAGCGTTGATGGACAGGGGTACGAGCAGTACTTC. Translated: CSVDGQGYEQYF.

V usage is TRBV6-6 and J usage is TRBJ2-7; D is unclear. The V gene lost 2 bases and the J gene lost 2 bases, with 1 base spanning the gap. The CDR3 covers 11 residues. Germline CDR1 is MNHNY and CDR2 is SVGAGI (reference sequence). CDR3 nucleotide sequence: TGTGCCAGCAGTTACGCCTACGAGCAGTACTTC. Amino acids: CASSYAYEQYF.